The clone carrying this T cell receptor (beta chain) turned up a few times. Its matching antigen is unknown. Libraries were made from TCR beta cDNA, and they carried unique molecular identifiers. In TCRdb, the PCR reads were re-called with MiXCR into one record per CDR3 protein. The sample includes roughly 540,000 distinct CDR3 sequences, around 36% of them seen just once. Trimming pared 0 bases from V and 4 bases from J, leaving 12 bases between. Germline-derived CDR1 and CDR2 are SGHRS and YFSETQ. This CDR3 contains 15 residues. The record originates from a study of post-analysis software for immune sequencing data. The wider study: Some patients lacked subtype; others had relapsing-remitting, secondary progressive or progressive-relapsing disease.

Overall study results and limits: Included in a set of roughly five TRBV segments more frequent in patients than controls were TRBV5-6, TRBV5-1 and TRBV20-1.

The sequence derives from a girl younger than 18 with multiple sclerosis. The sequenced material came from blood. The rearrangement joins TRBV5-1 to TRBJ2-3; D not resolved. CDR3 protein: CASSLVGISADTQYF. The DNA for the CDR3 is TGCGCCAGCAGCTTGGTGGGAATCTCCGCAGATACGCAGTATTTT.